A selection of T cell receptor beta chains follows, all from one sample in a study of CD8 T cells in Susac syndrome. TCRdb re-analysed the immunoSEQ multiplex PCR reads in MiXCR, keeping a single row per CDR3 protein. The sample records some 76,000 distinct CDR3 sequences, roughly 90% being singletons. Input material: CD8+ T cells from PBMCs. The receptors were gathered from a human donor with multiple sclerosis. Each CDR3 is given with its conserved first and last residue. Each record gives: clone size, D gene, V gene, J gene, CDR3 protein, CDR3 DNA. D genes are given only for firm matches. A clone size is listed for some rows: how often the clone was seen (once, few, many), or a class if it is expanded.

>few|TRBD1|TRBV7-2|TRBJ2-7
CASSDRDRSSYEQYF
TGTGCCAGCAGCGATAGGGACAGATCGTCCTACGAGCAGTACTTC
>.|.|TRBV11-2|TRBJ2-3
CASSFGNTQYF
TGTGCCAGCAGCTTTGGGAATACGCAGTATTTT
>.|TRBD1|TRBV7-9|TRBJ2-3
CASSPPGTGANTQYF
TGTGCCAGCAGCCCCCCCGGGACAGGGGCGAATACGCAGTATTTT
>.|TRBD1|TRBV5-5|TRBJ1-1
CASSLDRGLTEAFF
TGTGCCAGCAGCTTGGACAGGGGGCTCACTGAAGCTTTCTTT
>.|.|TRBV23-1|TRBJ1-6
CAGSEGPSPLHF
TGCGCCGGCTCAGAGGGGCCGTCACCCCTCCACTTT
>.|TRBD2|TRBV11-2|TRBJ2-1
CASSLGASGVNEQFF
TGTGCCAGCAGCTTAGGGGCTAGCGGGGTCAATGAGCAGTTCTTC
>.|.|TRBV2|TRBJ1-2
CASSYSGTANYGYTF
TGTGCCAGCAGTTATTCCGGGACGGCTAACTATGGCTACACCTTC
>.|TRBD1|TRBV6-2/TRBV6-3|TRBJ2-1
CASSDEQGAHEQFF
TGTGCCAGCAGTGATGAACAGGGGGCGCATGAGCAGTTCTTC
>once|TRBD1|TRBV4-1|TRBJ1-5
CASSQEGTVDQPQHF
TGCGCCAGCAGCCAAGAGGGGACAGTGGATCAGCCCCAGCATTTT
>.|.|TRBV7-8|TRBJ1-4
CASSLRGNEKLFF
TGTGCCAGCAGCTTACGGGGTAATGAAAAACTGTTTTTT
>.|.|TRBV23-1|TRBJ2-5
CASSQSRGMGETQYF
TGCGCCAGCAGTCAATCTAGGGGGATGGGGGAGACCCAGTACTTC
>.|.|TRBV7-6|TRBJ2-1
CASSLVRGPLNEQFF
TGTGCCAGCAGCTTAGTTCGGGGGCCTCTCAATGAGCAGTTCTTC
>.|TRBD1|TRBV28|TRBJ1-2
CASKDRGDYGYTF
TGTGCCAGCAAAGACAGGGGGGACTATGGCTACACCTTC
>.|.|TRBV7-9|TRBJ2-5
CASSSGTLVGTQYF
TGTGCCAGCAGCTCCGGGACCCTAGTCGGGACCCAGTACTTC
>.|.|TRBV2|TRBJ2-7
CASSEVKLGAYEQYF
TGTGCCAGCAGTGAAGTTAAACTGGGCGCGTACGAGCAGTACTTC
>.|.|TRBV5-1|TRBJ2-7
CASSVDRSLLYEQYF
TGCGCCAGCAGCGTCGACAGGTCCCTTCTTTACGAGCAGTACTTC
>.|TRBD1|TRBV5-1|TRBJ2-2
CASSLEGQHTGELFF
TGCGCCAGCAGCTTGGAGGGACAGCACACCGGGGAGCTGTTTTTT
>.|.|TRBV10-3|TRBJ1-4
CAISETDGEKLFF
TGTGCCATCAGTGAGACGGACGGTGAAAAACTGTTTTTT
>.|.|TRBV20-1|TRBJ2-1
CSAPGAGAYNEQFF
TGCAGTGCTCCGGGGGCGGGGGCCTACAATGAGCAGTTCTTC
>.|.|TRBV6-1|TRBJ2-3
CASSENPRSSTDTQYF
TGTGCCAGCAGTGAAAACCCCAGGTCCTCCACAGATACGCAGTATTTT
>.|.|TRBV5-6|TRBJ2-7
CASSPGQPYEQYF
TGTGCCAGCAGCCCCGGGCAGCCCTACGAGCAGTACTTC
>.|.|TRBV19|TRBJ1-2
CASSNYGYTF
TGTGCCAGTAGTAACTATGGCTACACCTTC
>.|.|TRBV12-3/TRBV12-4|TRBJ1-5
CASTQGNQPQHF
TGTGCCAGCACTCAGGGTAATCAGCCCCAGCATTTT
>.|.|TRBV3-1|TRBJ1-4
CASSQDLSRSTNEKLFF
TGTGCCAGCAGCCAAGATCTTTCCAGATCAACTAATGAAAAACTGTTTTTT
>once|.|TRBV7-3|TRBJ2-1
CASSAAGSSYNEQFF
TGTGCCAGCAGCGCCGCCGGGAGCTCCTACAATGAGCAGTTCTTC
>.|.|TRBV28|TRBJ2-5
CASSRTEPQETQYF
TGTGCCAGCAGCCGGACAGAACCCCAAGAGACCCAGTACTTC
>.|.|TRBV5-1|TRBJ2-4
CASSLASLGGIQYF
TGCGCCAGCAGCTTGGCATCCCTGGGCGGCATTCAGTACTTC
>.|.|TRBV5-4|TRBJ1-1
CASSSGFNTEAFF
TGTGCCAGCAGTTCAGGTTTCAACACTGAAGCTTTCTTT
>.|TRBD1|TRBV10-3|TRBJ2-7
CAISQGAGTVGYEQYF
TGTGCCATCAGCCAAGGAGCCGGGACAGTAGGCTACGAGCAGTACTTC
>few|TRBD2|TRBV14|TRBJ2-5
CASSPSGREETQYF
TGTGCCAGCAGTCCGAGCGGGAGGGAAGAGACCCAGTACTTC
>.|.|TRBV9|TRBJ2-7
CASSNAGEMDEQYF
TGTGCCAGCAGCAATGCAGGGGAAATGGACGAGCAGTACTTC
>.|.|TRBV24-1|TRBJ2-7
CATSDLRQDYEQYF
TGTGCCACCAGTGATTTGCGGCAGGATTACGAGCAGTACTTC
>.|.|TRBV12-3/TRBV12-4|TRBJ1-1
CASTITLNTEAFF
TGTGCCAGCACGATAACTCTGAACACTGAAGCTTTCTTT
>.|TRBD1|TRBV20-1|TRBJ1-4
CSARPLGQGVVNEKLFF
TGCAGTGCTAGACCTTTAGGACAGGGAGTCGTTAATGAAAAACTGTTTTTT
>.|TRBD2|TRBV19|TRBJ2-2
CASSIVAGYTGELFF
TGTGCCAGTAGTATAGTAGCGGGGTACACCGGGGAGCTGTTTTTT
>.|.|TRBV5-1|TRBJ2-3
CASSSKAIEPEPQYF
TGCGCCAGCAGCTCAAAGGCCATAGAACCCGAGCCGCAGTATTTT
>.|.|TRBV14|TRBJ1-1
CASRPAIAGVENTEAFF
TGTGCCAGCAGACCGGCAATCGCGGGGGTTGAGAACACTGAAGCTTTCTTT
>.|TRBD1|TRBV5-1|TRBJ2-3
CASRRQGANTDTQYF
TGCGCCAGCAGGAGACAGGGGGCGAACACAGATACGCAGTATTTT
>.|.|TRBV11-2|TRBJ2-7
CASSLGPPGDEQYF
TGTGCCAGCAGCTTAGGCCCCCCGGGAGACGAGCAGTACTTC
>.|.|TRBV6-6|TRBJ2-7
CASSSPPGSEQYF
TGTGCCAGCAGTTCGCCCCCGGGAAGCGAGCAGTACTTC
>.|.|TRBV4-1|TRBJ2-1
CASSQKGIEQFF
TGCGCCAGCAGCCAAAAGGGGATTGAGCAGTTCTTC
>.|.|TRBV3-1|TRBJ2-7
CASSQRPIGAYEQYF
TGTGCCAGCAGCCAGCGCCCGATAGGGGCCTACGAGCAGTACTTC
>.|.|TRBV3-1|TRBJ1-6
CASSQEASSYNSPLHF
TGTGCCAGCAGCCAAGAAGCGAGCTCCTATAATTCACCCCTCCACTTT
>.|.|TRBV28|TRBJ2-7
CASSSPGGYYEQYF
TGTGCCAGCAGTTCCCCAGGAGGGTACTACGAGCAGTACTTC
>.|.|TRBV10-2|TRBJ2-2
CASSDTNTGELFF
TGCGCCAGCAGTGATACGAACACCGGGGAGCTGTTTTTT
>once|.|TRBV20-1|TRBJ1-1
CSASPFKGLVEAFF
TGCAGTGCCTCCCCGTTCAAGGGATTGGTTGAAGCTTTCTTT
>.|TRBD2|TRBV3-1|TRBJ2-2
CASSRRTRAGELFF
TGTGCCAGCAGCCGGCGGACTAGAGCCGGGGAGCTGTTTTTT
>.|.|TRBV12-3/TRBV12-4|TRBJ2-5
CASRPTSTQETQYF
TGTGCCAGCCGACCGACATCCACTCAAGAGACCCAGTACTTC
>.|TRBD1|TRBV27|TRBJ2-7
CASSFRTGADEQYF
TGTGCCAGCAGTTTCCGGACAGGCGCGGACGAGCAGTACTTC
>few|TRBD1|TRBV5-4|TRBJ2-7
CASSLARDRNEQYF
TGTGCCAGCAGCTTGGCCCGGGACAGGAACGAGCAGTACTTC
>.|TRBD1|TRBV5-6|TRBJ2-5
CASSWDSKETQYF
TGTGCCAGCAGCTGGGACAGTAAAGAGACCCAGTACTTC
>.|.|TRBV13|TRBJ2-7
CASSLGLGREAYEQYF
TGTGCCAGCAGCTTAGGATTGGGAAGGGAGGCCTACGAGCAGTACTTC
>.|TRBD2|TRBV7-8|TRBJ2-2
CASSFSGAFAGELFF
TGTGCCAGCAGCTTTAGCGGGGCCTTCGCCGGGGAGCTGTTTTTT
>.|.|TRBV5-6|TRBJ1-1
CASSLVSAEAFF
TGTGCCAGCAGCTTGGTCTCAGCTGAAGCTTTCTTT
>.|.|TRBV30|TRBJ2-7
CAWRPRVPSYEQYF
TGTGCCTGGAGGCCGCGAGTTCCCTCCTACGAGCAGTACTTC
>.|.|TRBV28|TRBJ2-7
CASSSEGGQHFVYEQYF
TGTGCCAGCAGTTCTGAGGGGGGACAGCATTTTGTCTACGAGCAGTACTTC
>once|.|TRBV19|TRBJ1-2
CASSWGLLTPYGYTF
TGTGCCAGTAGCTGGGGTCTTCTTACCCCCTATGGCTACACCTTC
>.|.|TRBV24-1|TRBJ2-2
CATSDLKVQTPQPGELFF
TGTGCCACCAGTGATTTGAAAGTGCAGACCCCCCAACCCGGGGAGCTGTTTTTT
>.|TRBD2|TRBV14|TRBJ2-1
CASSQEPGLAGVNEQFF
TGTGCCAGCAGCCAAGAACCCGGACTAGCGGGAGTAAATGAGCAGTTCTTC
>few|.|TRBV30|TRBJ1-1
CAWSALAGMGTEAFF
TGTGCCTGGAGTGCCCTCGCAGGGATGGGCACTGAAGCTTTCTTT